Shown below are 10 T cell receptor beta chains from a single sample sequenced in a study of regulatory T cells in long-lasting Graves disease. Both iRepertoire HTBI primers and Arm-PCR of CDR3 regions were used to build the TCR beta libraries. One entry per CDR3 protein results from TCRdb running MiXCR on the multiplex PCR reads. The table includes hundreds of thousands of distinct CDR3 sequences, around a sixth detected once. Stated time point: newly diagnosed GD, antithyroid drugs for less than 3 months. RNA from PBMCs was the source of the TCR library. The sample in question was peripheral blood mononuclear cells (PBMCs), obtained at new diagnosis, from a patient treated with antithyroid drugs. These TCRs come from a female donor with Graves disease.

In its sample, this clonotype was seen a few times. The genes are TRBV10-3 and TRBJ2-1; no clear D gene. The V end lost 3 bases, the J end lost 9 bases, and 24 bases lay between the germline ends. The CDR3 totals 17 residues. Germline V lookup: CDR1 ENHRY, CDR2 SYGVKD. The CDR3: CAISDFGPGGEFREQFF. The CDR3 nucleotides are TGTGCCATCAGTGATTTCGGACCCGGCGGAGAGTTTCGTGAGCAGTTCTTC.

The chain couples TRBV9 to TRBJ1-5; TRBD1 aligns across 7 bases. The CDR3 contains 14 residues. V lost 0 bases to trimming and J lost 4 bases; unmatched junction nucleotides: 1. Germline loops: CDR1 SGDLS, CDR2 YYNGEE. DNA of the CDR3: TGTGCCAGCAGCGTAGCAGGGGGGAATCAGCCCCAGCATTTT. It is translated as CASSVAGGNQPQHF.

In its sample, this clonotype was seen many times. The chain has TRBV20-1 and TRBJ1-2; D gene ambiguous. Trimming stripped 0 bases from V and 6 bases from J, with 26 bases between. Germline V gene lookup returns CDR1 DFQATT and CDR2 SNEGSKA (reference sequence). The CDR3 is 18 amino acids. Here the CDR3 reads CSARDLYRVTVGLDGYTF. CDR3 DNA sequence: TGCAGTGCTAGAGATCTCTATAGAGTGACGGTTGGGCTTGATGGCTACACCTTC.

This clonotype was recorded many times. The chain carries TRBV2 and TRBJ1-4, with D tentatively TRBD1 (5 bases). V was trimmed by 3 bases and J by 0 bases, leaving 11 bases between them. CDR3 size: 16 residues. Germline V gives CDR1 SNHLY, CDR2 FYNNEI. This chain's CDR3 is CASSDPRASTNEKLFF. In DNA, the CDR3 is TGTGCCAGCAGTGACCCCAGGGCCTCAACTAATGAAAAACTGTTTTTT. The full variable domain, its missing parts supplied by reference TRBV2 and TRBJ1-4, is EPEVTQTPSHQVTQMGQEVILRCVPISNHLYFYWYRQILGQKVEFLVSFYNNEISEKSEIFDDQFSVERPDGSNFTLKIRSTKLEDSAMYFCASSDPRASTNEKLFFGSGTQLSVL.

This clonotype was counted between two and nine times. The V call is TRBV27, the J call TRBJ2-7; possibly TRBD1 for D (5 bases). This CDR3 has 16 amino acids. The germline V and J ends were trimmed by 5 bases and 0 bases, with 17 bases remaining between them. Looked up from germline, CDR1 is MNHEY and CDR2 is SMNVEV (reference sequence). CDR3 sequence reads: CASSPQGPPSSYEQYF. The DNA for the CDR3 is TGTGCCAGCAGTCCCCAGGGTCCCCCGAGCTCCTACGAGCAGTACTTC.

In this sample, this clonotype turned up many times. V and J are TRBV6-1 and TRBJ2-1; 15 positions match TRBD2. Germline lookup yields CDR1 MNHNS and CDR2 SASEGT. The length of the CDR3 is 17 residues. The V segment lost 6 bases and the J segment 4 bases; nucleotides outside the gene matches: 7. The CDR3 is CASSRGTSGGQYNEQFF. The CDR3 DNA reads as TGTGCCAGCAGCCGCGGGACTAGCGGGGGGCAGTACAATGAGCAGTTCTTC.

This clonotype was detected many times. The CDR3 reads CASSQAGNTIYF. CDR3 sequence (DNA): TGTGCCAGCAGCCAAGCTGGAAACACCATATATTTT. The V gene is TRBV3-1, the J gene TRBJ1-3; D gene unclear. Between the trimmed V and J ends, which lost 1 base and 2 bases, there was a span of 0 bases. Germline V gives CDR1 LGHDT, CDR2 YNNKEL (reference sequence). The CDR3 totals 12 residues.

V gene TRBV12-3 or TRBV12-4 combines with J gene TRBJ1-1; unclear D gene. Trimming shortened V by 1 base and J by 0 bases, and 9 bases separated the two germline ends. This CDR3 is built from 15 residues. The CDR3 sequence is CASSLVDGVNTEAFF. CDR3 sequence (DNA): TGTGCCAGCAGTTTAGTTGACGGGGTGAACACTGAAGCTTTCTTT.

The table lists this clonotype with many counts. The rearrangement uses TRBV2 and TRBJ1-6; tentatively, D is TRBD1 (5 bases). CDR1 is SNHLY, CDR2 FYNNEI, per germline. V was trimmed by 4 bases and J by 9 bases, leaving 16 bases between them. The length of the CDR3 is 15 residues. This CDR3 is CASSAGDGRVSPLHF. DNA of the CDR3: TGTGCCAGCAGTGCCGGGGACGGCAGGGTTTCACCCCTCCACTTT.

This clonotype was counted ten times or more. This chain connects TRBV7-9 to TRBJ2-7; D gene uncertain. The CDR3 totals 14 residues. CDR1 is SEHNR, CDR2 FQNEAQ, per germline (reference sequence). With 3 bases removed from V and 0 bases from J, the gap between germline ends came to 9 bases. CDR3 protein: CASSLTRRSYEQYF. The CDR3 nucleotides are TGTGCCAGCAGCTTGACACGGCGCTCCTACGAGCAGTACTTC.